These 26 T cell receptor beta chains originate from one sample sequenced in a study of blood T cell repertoires in COVID-19. Sequenced by immunoSEQ multiplex PCR; TCRdb stores in-frame clones only, minus some. This sample has roughly 200,000 clones, with just under 85% found just once. Sequenced sample: peripheral blood. The receptors were gathered from an older woman with active or convalescent COVID-19.

The chain is built from TRBV14 and TRBJ2-5; TRBD2 is a possible D gene (5 bases). CDR3 length: 18 amino acids. Trimming shortened V by 1 base and J by 5 bases, and 23 bases separated the two germline ends. CDR1 is SGHDN and CDR2 is FVKESK in the germline V gene. The CDR3 is CASSQGLSSGATSETQYF. The CDR3, as DNA: TGTGCCAGCAGCCAAGGGCTATCCAGCGGAGCCACGTCGGAGACCCAGTACTTC. Based on the CDR3 plus reference TRBV14 and TRBJ2-5, the full variable domain is EAGVTQFPSHSVIEKGQTVTLRCDPISGHDNLYWYRRVMGKEIKFLLHFVKESKQDESGMPNNRFLAERTGGTYSTLKVQPAELEDSGVYFCASSQGLSSGATSETQYFGPGTRLLVL.

The rearrangement links TRBV30 to TRBJ1-6; D ambiguous. Germline assignment: CDR1 GTSNPN and CDR2 SVGIG (reference sequence). Trimming took 4 bases from V and 6 from J, leaving 10 bases between them. This CDR3 spans 13 amino acids. The DNA of the CDR3 is TGTGCCTGGACGAGGCGGTCTAATTCACCCCTCCACTTT. Its translation: CAWTRRSNSPLHF.

The rearrangement joins TRBV7-8 to TRBJ2-3; D is uncertain. Germline-derived CDR1 and CDR2 are SGHVS and FQNEAQ. Deletions cut 5 bases from V and 6 bases from J, with 15 bases between. This CDR3 is 14 amino acids long. The CDR3 protein is CASSQREMPDTQYF. The CDR3 DNA reads TGTGCCAGCAGCCAACGCGAGATGCCGGATACGCAGTATTTT.

The chain combines TRBV20-1 with TRBJ2-7; D may be TRBD1 (6 bases). The germline V gene has CDR1 DFQATT and CDR2 SNEGSKA (reference sequence). V was cut by 3 bases and J by 7 bases, with 19 bases left in between. The CDR3 is 14 amino acids. Written as DNA, the CDR3 is TGCAGTGCTAGTTCCGGGACACCACTCTTGGAGCAGTACTTC. Translated, it gives CSASSGTPLLEQYF.

This chain's CDR3 is CASMSNRVAFF. As DNA, the CDR3 is TGTGCCAGTATGTCCAACAGGGTGGCTTTCTTT. This rearrangement joins TRBV28 to TRBJ1-1; D is possibly TRBD1 (6 bases). The length of the CDR3 is 11 residues. Trimming cost V 9 bases and J 11 bases, with 16 bases left between them. Germline assignment: CDR1 MDHEN and CDR2 SYDVKM.

The V gene is TRBV7-9, the J gene TRBJ2-6; D gene ambiguous. Germline CDR1 and CDR2: SEHNR and FQNEAQ (reference sequence). CDR3 size: 16 residues. V shed 1 base and J shed 0 bases, with 7 bases lying between them. In DNA, the CDR3 is TGTGCCAGCAGCTTAGTGGCCGTCTCTGGGGCCAACGTCCTGACTTTC. Protein sequence: CASSLVAVSGANVLTF. The full variable domain, with the rest looked up from reference TRBV7-9 and TRBJ2-6, is DTGVSQNPRHKITKRGQNVTFRCDPISEHNRLYWYRQTLGQGPEFLTYFQNEAQLEKSRLLSDRFSAERPKGSFSTLEIQRTEQGDSAMYLCASSLVAVSGANVLTFGAGSRLTVL.

This clone came up once. V usage is TRBV11-2 and J usage is TRBJ1-6; 7 bases line up with TRBD1. The CDR3 is 15 amino acids. Germline CDR1 SGHAT, CDR2 FQNNGV. Trimming took 7 bases from V and 7 from J; bases not matched to a gene: 10. CDR3 nucleotide sequence: TGTGCCAGCATCCCGGGAGGGACAGCAAATTCACCCCTCCACTTT. Its protein is CASIPGGTANSPLHF.

V gene TRBV30 combines with J gene TRBJ1-3, with unresolved D. Germline V lookup: CDR1 GTSNPN, CDR2 SVGIG (reference sequence). The CDR3 sequence is 11 residues long. The germline V and J ends were trimmed by 0 bases and 8 bases, with 5 bases remaining between them. This CDR3 reads CAWSVRDTIYF. The CDR3 DNA follows: TGTGCCTGGAGTGTACGGGACACCATATATTTT.

The rearrangement links TRBV5-6 to TRBJ2-1; maybe TRBD1 (6 bases). The CDR3 has 14 amino acids. Germline V CDR1 and CDR2: SGHDT, YYEEEE. Between the trimmed V and J ends, which lost 2 bases and 7 bases, there was a span of 13 bases. CDR3 DNA: TGTGCCAGCAGCTTTGAGGGGGTGGGTAATGAGCAGTTCTTC. It encodes CASSFEGVGNEQFF. The full variable domain, with the rest looked up from reference TRBV5-6 and TRBJ2-1, is DAGVTQSPTHLIKTRGQQVTLRCSPKSGHDTVSWYQQALGQGPQFIFQYYEEEERQRGNFPDRFSGHQFPNYSSELNVNALLLGDSALYLCASSFEGVGNEQFFGPGTRLTVL.

This clone has a handful of counts. This chain links TRBV19 with TRBJ1-5, with a tentative D call TRBD1 (6 bases). The CDR3 covers 15 residues. Germline-derived CDR1 and CDR2 are LNHDA and SQIVND (reference sequence). Trimming took off 3 bases at V and 6 bases at J, with 15 bases between the two ends. Here the CDR3 reads CASSIRGASSQPQHF. CDR3 coding DNA: TGTGCCAGTAGTATCCGGGGGGCGAGCTCTCAGCCCCAGCATTTT.

CDR3 loop: CAIRWAGGDGYTF. The CDR3 nucleotides are TGTGCCATCAGGTGGGCAGGGGGCGATGGCTACACCTTC. The chain combines TRBV10-3 with TRBJ1-2; TRBD1 agrees at 8 bases. This CDR3 has 13 residues. Trimming at V came to 6 bases and at J to 6 bases, leaving 6 bases not matched to a gene. Per the germline V gene, CDR1 is ENHRY and CDR2 is SYGVKD.

The chain recombines TRBV3-1 (or the pseudogene TRBV3-2) with TRBJ2-7; 7 bases line up with TRBD2. The CDR3 length is 12 residues. The germline V gene has CDR1 LGHDT and CDR2 YNNKEL (reference sequence). The junction had 9 bases not matched to a gene; V was cut back by 8 bases and J by 8 bases. The CDR3 coding sequence is TGTGCCAGCGGGACTACCCTTTCTCAGCAGTACTTC. It translates to CASGTTLSQQYF.

The chain combines TRBV29-1 with TRBJ2-2, with D perhaps matching TRBD1 (7 bases). Trimming shortened V by 6 bases and J by 3 bases, and 11 bases separated the two germline ends. Germline-derived CDR1 and CDR2 are SQVTM and ANQGSEA. This CDR3 comprises 13 residues. DNA of the CDR3: TGCAGCGTGGAGGGACAGTACACCGGGGAGCTGTTTTTT. Its translation is CSVEGQYTGELFF.

The chain uses TRBV23-1 and TRBJ1-5; 11 bases map to TRBD1. TRBV23-1 is noted as an ORF with a role that remains uncertain. This CDR3 is 20 amino acids long. The ends lost 6 bases at V and 5 bases at J; junction bases unmatched: 21. CDR3 protein: CASRTGTGGSVWILDQPQHF. The CDR3 region has the DNA TGCGCCAGCAGAACAGGGACAGGGGGTTCTGTGTGGATTCTGGATCAGCCCCAGCATTTT.

This chain connects TRBV5-5 to TRBJ1-2; a weak D match, TRBD1 (5 bases). The V gene's germline CDR1 is SGHKS and CDR2 YYEKEE (reference sequence). This CDR3 contains 15 residues. V lost 4 bases, J lost 5 bases, and 18 bases lay in between. The CDR3 DNA reads as TGTGCCAGCAGCACTAACGGGGGGTTTGGTTATGGCTACACCTTC. This sequence encodes CASSTNGGFGYGYTF.

The gene calls are TRBV24-1 and TRBJ2-2; 7 bases map to TRBD1. V lost 8 bases, J lost 0 bases, and 8 bases stayed unmatched. The CDR3 loop spans 16 amino acids. Looked up from germline, CDR1 is KGHDR and CDR2 is SFDVKD. The CDR3 reads CATTKGQYTNTGELFF. In nucleotides, the CDR3 is TGTGCCACCACCAAGGGACAGTACACGAACACCGGGGAGCTGTTTTTT.

The J gene is TRBJ1-6, the V gene TRBV5-1; 8 nucleotides align to TRBD1. Germline V gene sequence: CDR1 SGHRS, CDR2 YFSETQ. The CDR3 runs 15 residues. V was clipped by 0 bases and J by 9 bases; unmatched bases: 5. The CDR3 sequence is CASSLGGTGGSPLHF. The CDR3 nucleotides are TGCGCCAGCAGCTTGGGGGGGACAGGAGGTTCACCCCTCCACTTT.

This clone has only one observation. The chain joins TRBV19 to TRBJ1-2; D not certain. This CDR3 spans 13 amino acids. Trimming took off 5 bases at V and 4 bases at J, with 11 bases between the two ends. Germline V gene lookup returns CDR1 LNHDA and CDR2 SQIVND (reference sequence). CDR3 region: CASSVQRGYGYTF. The CDR3 DNA is TGTGCCAGTAGTGTTCAGCGCGGCTATGGCTACACCTTC. The full variable domain, with the rest looked up from reference TRBV19 and TRBJ1-2, is DGGITQSPKYLFRKEGQNVTLSCEQNLNHDAMYWYRQDPGQGLRLIYYSQIVNDFQKGDIAEGYSVSREKKESFPLTVTSAQKNPTAFYLCASSVQRGYGYTFGSGTRLTVV.

This chain uses TRBV7-9 with TRBJ2-3; TRBD2 matches at 9 bases. V lost 4 bases and J lost 6; bases outside the gene matches: 5. The V gene's germline CDR1 is SEHNR and CDR2 FQNEAQ (reference sequence). This CDR3 has 14 residues. In DNA, the CDR3 is TGTGCCAGCAGCTCTAGCGGGACACCGGATACGCAGTATTTT. Translating it yields CASSSSGTPDTQYF. The full variable domain, with the rest looked up from reference TRBV7-9 and TRBJ2-3, is DTGVSQNPRHKITKRGQNVTFRCDPISEHNRLYWYRQTLGQGPEFLTYFQNEAQLEKSRLLSDRFSAERPKGSFSTLEIQRTEQGDSAMYLCASSSSGTPDTQYFGPGTRLTVL.

This clone appeared a few times. The chain uses TRBV18 and TRBJ2-7; D is unresolved. The CDR3 has 16 residues. CDR1 KGHSH and CDR2 LQKENI come from the germline V gene. Trimming pared 1 base from V and 5 bases from J, leaving 18 bases between. The CDR3 coding sequence is TGTGCCAGCTCACCACTGGGCCTGACGGAAACCCACGAGCAGTACTTC. It is translated as CASSPLGLTETHEQYF.

This sequence joins TRBV29-1 and TRBJ2-7; 9 bases match TRBD1. This CDR3 has 12 residues. The junction had 9 bases not matched to a gene; V was cut back by 7 bases and J by 8 bases. The V gene's germline CDR1 is SQVTM and CDR2 ANQGSEA. The CDR3 is CSAFGTGRQQYF. The CDR3 nucleotides are TGCAGCGCCTTTGGGACAGGGAGGCAGCAGTACTTC.

The chain has TRBV4-1 and TRBJ1-2, with TRBD1 identical over 10 bases. V was pared by 3 bases and J by 1 base, with 11 bases of the junction left unmatched. Per the germline V gene, CDR1 is MGHRA and CDR2 is YSYEKL. The CDR3 is 18 amino acids. The CDR3 DNA is TGCGCCAGCAGCCACCTGACAGGGGGCCCAGGGCTTAACTATGGCTACACCTTC. Encoded protein: CASSHLTGGPGLNYGYTF.

This clone has just a few counts. V gene TRBV30 combines with J gene TRBJ2-4; D may be TRBD1 (5 bases). The CDR3 sequence is 15 residues long. With 5 bases removed from V and 1 base from J, the gap between germline ends came to 15 bases. Germline values: CDR1 GTSNPN, CDR2 SVGIG (reference sequence). The CDR3 here is CAWRKGVIAKNIQYF. The CDR3 DNA sequence: TGTGCCTGGCGAAAAGGGGTGATTGCCAAAAACATTCAGTACTTC.

This chain connects TRBV5-4 to TRBJ2-6; D may be TRBD1 (6 bases). V lost 4 bases and J 3 bases, leaving 14 bases between the germline ends. There are 16 residues in the CDR3. CDR1 is SGHNT and CDR2 is YYREEE in the germline V gene (reference sequence). The CDR3 region has the DNA TGTGCCAGCAGCCCAGGCCAGGGGTATGGGGCCAACGTCCTGACTTTC. Its protein product is CASSPGQGYGANVLTF.

The genes are TRBV7-2 and TRBJ1-2, with TRBD1 identical over 12 bases. The junction had 5 bases not matched to a gene; V was cut back by 5 bases and J by 4 bases. Germline lookup yields CDR1 SGHTA and CDR2 FQGNSA. CDR3 size: 15 residues. The CDR3 DNA reads TGTGCCAGCAGCATGGGGACAGGGGGCGCCTATGGCTACACCTTC. Translated, it gives CASSMGTGGAYGYTF.

The V call is TRBV28, the J call TRBJ2-6; 9 bases agree with TRBD1. Trimming removed 6 bases from V and 3 bases from J; junction bases left unmatched: 6. The CDR3 loop spans 16 amino acids. Germline loops: CDR1 MDHEN, CDR2 SYDVKM. The CDR3 region has the DNA TGTGCCAGCAGCGAGGGGGACAGGGATGGGGCCAACGTCCTGACTTTC. Translation gives CASSEGDRDGANVLTF. The full variable domain, its missing parts supplied by reference TRBV28 and TRBJ2-6, is DVKVTQSSRYLVKRTGEKVFLECVQDMDHENMFWYRQDPGLGLRLIYFSYDVKMKEKGDIPEGYSVSREKKERFSLILESASTNQTSMYLCASSEGDRDGANVLTFGAGSRLTVL.